The entry below gives a single T cell receptor (beta chain) sequence along with its context. Sequencing was performed with immunoSEQ multiplex PCR; in TCRdb, only in-frame clones are kept and a portion is missing. The sample holds 490,000 or so clones, approximately 91% seen once. The sample comes from a study of blood T cell repertoires in COVID-19. The sequenced sample was PBMCs or T cells enriched from blood (not recorded which). The source of this sequence is an older woman who had recovered from COVID-19.

CDR3 loop: CAWSVVLRGGTQYF. The CDR3 DNA reads TGTGCCTGGAGTGTAGTTCTACGGGGGGGGACCCAGTACTTC. The rearrangement joins TRBV30 to TRBJ2-5, with TRBD2 identical over 8 bases. The CDR3 is 14 amino acids. V trimming: 0 bases; J trimming: 7 bases; junction bases outside the gene matches: 7. Per germline, CDR1 GTSNPN and CDR2 SVGIG (reference sequence). Full variable domain (outside the CDR3, taken from reference TRBV30 and TRBJ2-5): SQTIHQWPATLVQPVGSPLSLECTVEGTSNPNLYWYRQAAGRGLQLLFYSVGIGQISSEVPQNLSASRPQDRQFILSSKKLLLSDSGFYLCAWSVVLRGGTQYFGPGTRLLVL.